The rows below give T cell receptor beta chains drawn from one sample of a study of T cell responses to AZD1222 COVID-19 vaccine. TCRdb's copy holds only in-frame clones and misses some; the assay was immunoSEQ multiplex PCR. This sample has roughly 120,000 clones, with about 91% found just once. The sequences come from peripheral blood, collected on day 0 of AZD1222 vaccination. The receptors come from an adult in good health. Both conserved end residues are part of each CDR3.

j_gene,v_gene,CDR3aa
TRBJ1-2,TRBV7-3,CASSFKSPGQRECGYTF
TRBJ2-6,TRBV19,CASSILAGRANVLTF
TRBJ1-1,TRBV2,CASKGYNTEAFF
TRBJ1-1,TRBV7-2,CASSPRTGNTEAFF
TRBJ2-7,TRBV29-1,CSVRNSEGSYEQYF
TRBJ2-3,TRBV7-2,CASSLPAGGVDTQYF
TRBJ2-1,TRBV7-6,CASSLYLSGGNEQFF
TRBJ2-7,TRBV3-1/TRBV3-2,CASSRGQGLNYEQYF
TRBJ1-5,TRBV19,CASSIGSPVSNQPQHF
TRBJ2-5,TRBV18,CASSPGGGQETQYF
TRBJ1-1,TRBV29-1,CSGRRGLNTEAFF
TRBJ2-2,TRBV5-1,CASSAAGGTNTGELFF
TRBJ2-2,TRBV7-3,CASTLRGGENTGELFF
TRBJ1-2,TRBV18,CASSPQEDHGYTF
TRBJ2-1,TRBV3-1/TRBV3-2,CASRTASGNEQFF
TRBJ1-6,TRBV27,CASRPGTGHNSPLHF
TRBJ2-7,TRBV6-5,CASSRLNYEQYF
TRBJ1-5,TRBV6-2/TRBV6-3,CASSTSYSNQPQHF
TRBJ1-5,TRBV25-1,CASSQRGNQPQHF
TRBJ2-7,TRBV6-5,CASSYVRGGEQYF
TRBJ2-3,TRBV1,CTSRTTTSGRTDTQYF
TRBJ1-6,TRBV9,CASSVDPHNSPLHF
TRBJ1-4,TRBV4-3,CASSQDRAEKLFF
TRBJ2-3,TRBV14,CASSQIQGADTQYF
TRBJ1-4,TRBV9,CASSVGIGAGENEKLFF
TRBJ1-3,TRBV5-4,CASSPYPGTVGNTIYF
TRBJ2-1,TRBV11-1,CASSFSFGEQFF
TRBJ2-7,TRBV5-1,CASSVQAEGEQYF
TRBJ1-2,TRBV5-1,CASSSGGGSGYTF
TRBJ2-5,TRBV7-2,CASSYTSGSRRETQYF
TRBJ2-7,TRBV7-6,CASSISGTSGRAYEQYF
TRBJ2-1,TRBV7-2,CASSSDRWSNEQFF
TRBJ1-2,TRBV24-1,CATSDSPVDKRRDYGYTF
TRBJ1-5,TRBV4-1,CASSQDGGARGNQPQHF
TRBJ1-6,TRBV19,CASSPDPRTVSNNSPLHF
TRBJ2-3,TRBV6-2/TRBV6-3,CASSLITSGVSTDTQYF
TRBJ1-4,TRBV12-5,CASGLVPKHTGVAEKLFF